This passage covers 6 T cell receptor beta chains from one sample sequenced in a study of blood T cell repertoires in COVID-19. Sequencing used immunoSEQ multiplex PCR; TCRdb keeps in-frame clones, though not all of them. The repertoire includes around 260,000 clones, roughly 89% of them detected once, and about 3% sits in the top ten. Sequenced sample: peripheral blood. Receptors originate from a woman aged 25 to 39 with active or convalescent COVID-19.

The chain recombines TRBV4-1 with TRBJ1-1, with TRBD1 matching over 9 bases. V gave up 0 bases and J gave up 0 bases; unmatched junction bases: 14. The CDR3 loop spans 20 amino acids. CDR1 MGHRA and CDR2 YSYEKL come from the germline V gene. CDR3 nucleotide sequence: TGCGCCAGCAGCCAAGATTCATCCGGGACAGGGATTCTCATGAACACTGAAGCTTTCTTT. Encoded protein: CASSQDSSGTGILMNTEAFF.

This clone was seen a few times. The chain links TRBV2 to TRBJ2-1; possible D gene TRBD1, 6 bases. The CDR3 spans 14 residues. The germline gives CDR1 SNHLY, CDR2 FYNNEI. The V end was cut by 2 bases, the J end by 5 bases, with 10 bases between. CDR3 sequence (DNA): TGTGCCAGCAGTGAACGGCAGGGGAACAATGAGCAGTTCTTC. It specifies CASSERQGNNEQFF.

On this clone: This sample includes further DNA sequences coding for the same CDR3. The chain combines TRBV5-1 with TRBJ2-3, with TRBD2 identical over 11 bases. The CDR3 covers 16 residues. Germline-derived CDR1 and CDR2 are SGHRS and YFSETQ. Trimming at V came to 5 bases and at J to 0 bases, leaving 5 bases not matched to a gene. The CDR3: CASSLAGGSSTDTQYF. The CDR3 DNA reads TGCGCCAGCAGTCTAGCGGGGGGATCTAGCACAGATACGCAGTATTTT.

This clone was counted between two and nine times. V usage is TRBV7-8 and J usage is TRBJ2-5; 12 nucleotides align to TRBD2. The V and J ends lost 0 bases and 5 bases, in that order; junction bases with no gene match: 10. The CDR3 has 18 residues. CDR1 SGHVS and CDR2 FQNEAQ come from the germline V gene. The chain's CDR3 is CASSLALLAGGQGETQYF. For the CDR3, the DNA is TGTGCCAGCAGCTTAGCCTTGCTAGCGGGGGGGCAAGGGGAGACCCAGTACTTC.

The V and J genes are TRBV28 and TRBJ2-3; TRBD2 matches at 12 bases. Germline V gives CDR1 MDHEN, CDR2 SYDVKM. The CDR3 runs to 15 residues. V shed 6 bases and J 1 base; nucleotides not matched to a gene: 2. CDR3 nucleotides: TGTGCCAGCAGCCTAGCGGGGGGGCGCACAGATACGCAGTATTTT. This codes for CASSLAGGRTDTQYF. The full variable domain, its missing parts supplied by reference TRBV28 and TRBJ2-3, is DVKVTQSSRYLVKRTGEKVFLECVQDMDHENMFWYRQDPGLGLRLIYFSYDVKMKEKGDIPEGYSVSREKKERFSLILESASTNQTSMYLCASSLAGGRTDTQYFGPGTRLTVL.

The V and J genes are TRBV5-1 and TRBJ2-2; 7 bases agree with TRBD1. The CDR3 is 15 residues long. V gave up 1 base and J gave up 3 bases; unmatched junction bases: 3. Looked up from germline, CDR1 is SGHRS and CDR2 is YFSETQ. The CDR3 DNA reads as TGCGCCAGCAGCTTGAGGGGGCCGGACACCGGGGAGCTGTTTTTT. This codes for CASSLRGPDTGELFF.